The 12 T cell receptor beta chains below come from one sample, sequenced in a study of CXCR3-negative and CXCR3-positive naive CD8 T cells (dated by TCRdb to about 2019). Sequencing used a NextSeq 550. The Human TCR Profiling Kit (MiLaboratory) was used to prepare UMI-labeled 5' RACE TRB cDNA libraries. TCRdb reanalyzed the reads, keeping one entry per CDR3 protein sequence and omitting DNA. This sample's listing comprises about 130,000 distinct CDR3 sequences. The ten top clones hold 0.25% to 0.35% of the sample. The sequencing input was naive CXCR3- CD8+ T cells from blood. The label giving this sample's cell subset or site can be read as: CD45RO-CCR7+CD27+CD95- naive CD8+ T cells lacking CXCR3 (TNR3-). These receptors were taken from a human donor in good health. Some clones in this sample may be carry-over from other donors' samples.

The J gene is TRBJ2-1, the V gene TRBV12-5. The CDR3 has 15 residues. Germline assignment: CDR1 LGHNT and CDR2 FRNRAP. The CDR3 here is CASGLPGGSYNEQFF.

The J gene is TRBJ2-1, the V gene TRBV7-8. Germline CDR1 SGHVS, CDR2 FQNEAQ. The CDR3 covers 16 residues. CDR3: CASSLGYGSSYNEQFF.

The chain recombines TRBV13 with TRBJ2-1; the TCRdb D gene call, TRBD1, has no DNA to confirm it. Germline-derived CDR1 and CDR2 are PRHDT and FYEKMQ (reference sequence). The CDR3 contains 17 residues. CDR3 amino acids: CASSSGTGPPSYNERFF.

The J gene is TRBJ2-2, the V gene TRBV7-9; TCRdb's D gene call, TRBD1, goes unchecked for lack of DNA. Germline V gene data show CDR1 as SEHNR and CDR2 as FQNEAQ (reference sequence). The CDR3 covers 16 residues. CDR3 loop: CASSFRDKYYTGELFF.

The chain couples TRBV7-9 to TRBJ2-2. Germline CDR1 and CDR2: SEHNR and FQNEAQ (reference sequence). The length of the CDR3 is 12 residues. The CDR3 here is CASSLQVGELFF.

The chain couples TRBV7-6 to TRBJ2-1; TCRdb returns TRBD2, unconfirmable since there is no DNA. The CDR3 spans 17 residues. Germline CDR1 is SGHVS and CDR2 is FNYEAQ. CDR3: CASSGETGTSVYNEQFF.

The rearrangement links TRBV7-9 to TRBJ2-7. CDR3 length: 12 residues. Germline V CDR1 and CDR2: SEHNR, FQNEAQ (reference sequence). The CDR3 sequence is CASSLGVDEQYF.

The V and J genes are TRBV12-3 or TRBV12-4 and TRBJ2-1; lacking DNA, the TRBD1 call made by TCRdb goes unchecked. The CDR3 spans 16 residues. The CDR3 here is CASSPEGGQAYNEQFF.

The chain couples TRBV28 to TRBJ1-3. The CDR3 contains 15 residues. Germline V CDR1 and CDR2: MDHEN, SYDVKM. The CDR3 loop reads CASSLDGGSGNTIYF.

The chain uses TRBV29-1 and TRBJ2-7; there is no DNA to check the TCRdb D call of TRBD1. The CDR3 spans 12 residues. Germline V gene data show CDR1 as SQVTM and CDR2 as ANQGSEA. This CDR3 reads CSFETPGDEQYF.

V gene TRBV7-8 combines with J gene TRBJ2-7; TCRdb returns TRBD2, unconfirmable since there is no DNA. Looked up from germline, CDR1 is SGHVS and CDR2 is FQNEAQ. CDR3 length: 16 residues. The CDR3 is CASSLVGGGPVYEQYF.

The rearrangement uses TRBV5-1 and TRBJ2-1; TCRdb picks TRBD2, but there is no DNA to check that call. The CDR3 covers 12 residues. Germline V gene data show CDR1 as SGHRS and CDR2 as YFSETQ. CDR3 protein: CASSFSSGEQFF.